What follows are 3 T cell receptor beta chains derived from one specimen sequenced in a study of blood T cell repertoires in COVID-19. Using immunoSEQ multiplex PCR, the repertoire was profiled, and TCRdb retains in-frame clones only, with some absent. The sample has 250,000 to 300,000 clones, roughly 80% seen once. Sequences were obtained from peripheral blood. The receptors originated from a man aged 55 to 70 with acute or convalescent COVID-19.

V usage is TRBV6-4 and J usage is TRBJ2-2; TRBD2 matches 13 bases. CDR1 MRHNA and CDR2 SNTAGT come from the germline V gene. V shed 6 bases, J shed 4 bases, and the junction held 5 bases outside the gene matches. This CDR3 spans 16 amino acids. The CDR3 protein is CASSLLAGGPTGELFF. The CDR3 bases are TGTGCCAGCAGCCTACTAGCGGGAGGGCCCACCGGGGAGCTGTTTTTT.

This chain links TRBV10-3 with TRBJ2-7, with 9 bases aligning to TRBD2. V shed 10 bases, J shed 6 bases, and the junction held 7 bases outside the gene matches. The germline V gene encodes CDR1 ENHRY and CDR2 SYGVKD. The CDR3 length is 12 residues. CDR3 sequence: CATGGGAAEQYF. As DNA, the CDR3 is TGTGCCACTGGCGGGGGGGCTGCCGAGCAGTACTTC.

J is TRBJ2-7 and V is TRBV6-2 or TRBV6-3; weak D call: TRBD1 (6 bases). This CDR3 is built from 15 residues. The ends were cut back, 0 bases at V and 4 bases at J, with 13 bases in the middle. From germline, CDR1 is MNHEY and CDR2 SVGEGT. The CDR3 nucleotides are TGTGCCAGCAGTTACTCTCAGGGGCGGATGTACGAGCAGTACTTC. Protein sequence: CASSYSQGRMYEQYF.